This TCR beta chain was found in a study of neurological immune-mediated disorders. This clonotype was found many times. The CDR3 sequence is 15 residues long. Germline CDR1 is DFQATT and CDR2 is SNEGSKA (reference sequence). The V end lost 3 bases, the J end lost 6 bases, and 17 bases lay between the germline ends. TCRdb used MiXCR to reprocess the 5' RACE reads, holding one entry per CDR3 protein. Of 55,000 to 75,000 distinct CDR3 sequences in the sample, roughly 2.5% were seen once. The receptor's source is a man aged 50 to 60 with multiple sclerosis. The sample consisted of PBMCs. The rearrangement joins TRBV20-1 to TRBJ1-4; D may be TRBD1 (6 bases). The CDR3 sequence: CSARGPGGRDEKLFF. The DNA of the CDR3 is TGCAGTGCTAGGGGTCCCGGGGGGCGGGATGAAAAACTGTTTTTT.